This passage covers 19 T cell receptor beta chains from one sample sequenced in a study of T cell responses to AZD1222 COVID-19 vaccine. Repertoires were generated with immunoSEQ multiplex PCR, while TCRdb's copy carries only in-frame clones and drops some. The sample gives some 90,000 clones, more than 75% of which show up once; 5.2% is in the top ten. The sequenced sample was peripheral blood, obtained on day 0 of MenACWY control vaccination. These receptors were collected from an adult in good health.

The DNA for the CDR3 is TGCGCCAGCAGCCACCGGGACAGTCGTCCCGGGGAGCTGTTTTTT. This gives the protein CASSHRDSRPGELFF. V is TRBV10-1 and J is TRBJ2-2; 7 nucleotides align to TRBD1. The V gene's germline CDR1 is WNHNN and CDR2 SYGVQD (reference sequence). After removal of 6 bases from V and 6 bases from J, the junction contained 10 bases not matched to a gene. This CDR3 has 15 residues.

The chain recombines TRBV2 with TRBJ1-2; 7 bases line up with TRBD1. J lost 5 bases, V lost 0 bases, and 3 bases had no gene match. Germline CDR1 reads SNHLY; CDR2 reads FYNNEI. The CDR3 is 14 residues long. CDR3 coding DNA: TGTGCCAGCAGTGAAGCCCGGGACAGATATGGCTACACCTTC. Protein sequence: CASSEARDRYGYTF.

The rearrangement joins TRBV28 to TRBJ1-2; D is ambiguous. Germline loops: CDR1 MDHEN, CDR2 SYDVKM. V gave up 4 bases and J gave up 5 bases, with 14 bases separating them. The CDR3 has 14 amino acids. The CDR3 loop reads CASSSGGSSYGYTF. The CDR3 DNA sequence: TGTGCCAGCAGTTCCGGAGGGAGTTCTTATGGCTACACCTTC.

A few counts support this clone. This sequence joins TRBV6-2 or TRBV6-3 and TRBJ2-1, with 11 bases that match TRBD2. Germline assignment: CDR1 MNHEY and CDR2 SVGEGT. With 6 bases clipped from V and 9 bases from J, the junction kept 10 bases outside the gene matches. CDR3 size: 15 residues. The CDR3 spells CASSLLAGEFGEQFF. The CDR3 nucleotides are TGTGCCAGCAGCCTACTAGCGGGAGAGTTTGGTGAGCAGTTCTTC.

The V gene is TRBV5-6, the J gene TRBJ1-4; perhaps TRBD1 as D (5 bases). This CDR3 has 17 amino acids. Germline CDR1 is SGHDT and CDR2 is YYEEEE. Trimming took off 1 base at V and 3 bases at J, with 16 bases between the two ends. The CDR3 DNA reads TGTGCCAGCAGCTTGTTGGGTCAGGGCAAGGCTAATGAAAAACTGTTTTTT. This codes for CASSLLGQGKANEKLFF.

The chain has TRBV6-5 and TRBJ2-7; D may be TRBD1 or TRBD2 (6 bases each). This CDR3 region has 14 residues. Germline loops: CDR1 MNHEY, CDR2 SVGAGI. Deletions cut 6 bases from V and 3 bases from J, with 15 bases between. The CDR3 DNA reads TGTGCCAGCAGCCTCGGAGGGGGTCACTACGAGCAGTACTTC. Protein: CASSLGGGHYEQYF.

The chain's CDR3 is CASSEAGIAGNTIYF. CDR3 DNA sequence: TGTGCCAGCAGTGAAGCGGGTATAGCTGGAAACACCATATATTTT. The V and J genes are TRBV25-1 and TRBJ1-3; D is undetermined. The germline CDR1 and CDR2 sequences are MGHDK and SYGVNS. The V end lost 2 bases, the J end lost 2 bases, and 10 bases lay between the germline ends. The CDR3 sequence is 15 residues long.

The CDR3 DNA follows: TGTGCCACGAGAGGACAGGTCTGGGGCTACACCTTC. It is translated as CATRGQVWGYTF. The chain is built from TRBV2 and TRBJ1-2; 7 nucleotides line up with TRBD1. CDR1 is SNHLY and CDR2 is FYNNEI in the germline V gene. There are 12 residues in the CDR3. The ends lost 10 bases at V and 8 bases at J; junction bases unmatched: 10.

The chain employs TRBV9 and TRBJ2-5, with 12 bases fitting TRBD2. CDR3 length: 17 amino acids. Germline-derived CDR1 and CDR2 are SGDLS and YYNGEE. V dropped 2 bases and J dropped 5; count of bases not matched to a gene: 10. The CDR3: CASSVGWTSGIGETQYF. The CDR3 DNA reads as TGTGCCAGCAGCGTTGGTTGGACTAGCGGGATAGGGGAGACCCAGTACTTC.

The J gene is TRBJ2-5, the V gene TRBV7-6, with TRBD2 identical over 13 bases. CDR1 SGHVS and CDR2 FNYEAQ come from the germline V gene. V lost 5 bases, J lost 1 base, and 7 bases stayed unmatched. The CDR3 contains 17 residues. The CDR3 here is CASSLGLAGAPQETQYF. The DNA of the CDR3 is TGTGCCAGCAGCCTCGGACTAGCGGGAGCCCCCCAAGAGACCCAGTACTTC.

The J gene is TRBJ1-2, the V gene TRBV12-3 or TRBV12-4, with D maybe TRBD1 (5 bases). V shed 4 bases and J shed 5 bases, with 11 bases lying between them. The CDR3 has 13 amino acids. CDR3 sequence (DNA): TGTGCCAGCAGTTCGGGGGGAACATATGGCTACACCTTC. Encoded protein: CASSSGGTYGYTF.

The chain is built from TRBV2 and TRBJ2-1; 9 bases fit TRBD1. V dropped 4 bases and J dropped 3; count of bases not matched to a gene: 13. Germline CDR1 is SNHLY and CDR2 is FYNNEI. This CDR3 has 18 amino acids. CDR3 DNA: TGTGCCAGCAGTGGGGACAGGGTAACCCAAGGGCTCTACAATGAGCAGTTCTTC. Amino acids: CASSGDRVTQGLYNEQFF.

This clone occurred once. The J gene is TRBJ2-4, the V gene TRBV6-2 or TRBV6-3; D remains unclear. There are 13 residues in the CDR3. The germline gives CDR1 MNHEY, CDR2 SVGEGT. Trimming removed 7 bases at V and 3 bases at J, with 10 bases between. CDR3 loop: CASTPANKNIQYF. CDR3 DNA sequence: TGTGCCAGCACCCCCGCTAACAAAAACATTCAGTACTTC.

The chain links TRBV5-5 to TRBJ1-1; 8 bases are a match to TRBD1. CDR1 is SGHKS, CDR2 YYEKEE, per germline (reference sequence). The CDR3 runs to 13 residues. V gave up 0 bases and J gave up 8 bases; unmatched junction bases: 3. The CDR3 DNA reads as TGTGCCAGCAGCTTGGACGGACAGGGAGAAGCTTTCTTT. This sequence encodes CASSLDGQGEAFF.

The chain recombines TRBV10-3 with TRBJ2-1; D unresolved. CDR3 size: 14 residues. The germline V gene encodes CDR1 ENHRY and CDR2 SYGVKD. Between the trimmed V and J ends, which lost 6 bases and 2 bases, there was a span of 11 bases. As DNA, the CDR3 is TGTGCCATCAGAGGAGACCCAACCTACAATGAGCAGTTCTTC. Its translation: CAIRGDPTYNEQFF.

The chain carries TRBV3-1 (or the pseudogene TRBV3-2) and TRBJ1-4, with D perhaps matching TRBD1 (5 bases). Trimming left V 6 bases short and J 5 bases short, with 13 bases between. The germline CDR1 and CDR2 sequences are LGHDT and YNNKEL (reference sequence). The CDR3 is 14 residues long. The CDR3 is CASRPRGKNEKLFF. The CDR3, as DNA: TGTGCCAGCAGACCGCGGGGGAAAAATGAAAAACTGTTTTTT.

This clone was seen just once. This chain links TRBV5-1 with TRBJ1-1, with 7 nucleotides matching TRBD1. Germline CDR1 SGHRS, CDR2 YFSETQ. The CDR3 has 13 amino acids. V lost 4 bases and J lost 3; bases outside the gene matches: 3. This CDR3 reads CASSIQGDTEAFF. The CDR3 region has the DNA TGCGCCAGCAGCATTCAGGGGGACACTGAAGCTTTCTTT. The whole variable domain, remainder taken from reference TRBV5-1 and TRBJ1-1, is KAGVTQTPRYLIKTRGQQVTLSCSPISGHRSVSWYQQTPGQGLQFLFEYFSETQRNKGNFPGRFSGRQFSNSRSEMNVSTLELGDSALYLCASSIQGDTEAFFGQGTRLTVV.

The chain employs TRBV28 and TRBJ1-1; possibly TRBD1 for D (5 bases). CDR1 is MDHEN and CDR2 is SYDVKM in the germline V gene. The CDR3 has 15 residues. Trimming stripped 2 bases from V and 4 bases from J, with 14 bases between. Written as DNA, the CDR3 is TGTGCCAGCAGTTTAAGTGCGGGGCCAAGCACTGAAGCTTTCTTT. Protein: CASSLSAGPSTEAFF. Full variable domain (rest looked up from reference TRBV28 and TRBJ1-1): DVKVTQSSRYLVKRTGEKVFLECVQDMDHENMFWYRQDPGLGLRLIYFSYDVKMKEKGDIPEGYSVSREKKERFSLILESASTNQTSMYLCASSLSAGPSTEAFFGQGTRLTVV.

The genes are TRBV5-6 and TRBJ1-2; 9 nucleotides agree with TRBD1. V lost 3 bases, J lost 8 bases, and 5 bases stayed unmatched. The CDR3 has 13 residues. CDR1 is SGHDT, CDR2 YYEEEE, per germline. The CDR3 spells CASSSGTGFGYTF. Here the CDR3 DNA reads TGTGCCAGCAGCTCCGGGACAGGGTTCGGCTACACCTTC.